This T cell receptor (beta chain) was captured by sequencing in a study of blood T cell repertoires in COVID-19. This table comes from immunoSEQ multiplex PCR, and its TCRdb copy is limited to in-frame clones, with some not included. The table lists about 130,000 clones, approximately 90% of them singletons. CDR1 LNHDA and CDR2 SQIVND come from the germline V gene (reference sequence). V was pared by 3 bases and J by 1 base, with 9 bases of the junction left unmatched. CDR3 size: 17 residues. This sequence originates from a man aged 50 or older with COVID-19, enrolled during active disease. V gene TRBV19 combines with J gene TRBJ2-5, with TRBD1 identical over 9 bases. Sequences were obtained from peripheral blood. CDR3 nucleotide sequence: TGTGCCAGTAGTATGGGCGGACAGGGGTTTTCCCAAGAGACCCAGTACTTC. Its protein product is CASSMGGQGFSQETQYF.